This passage covers 5 T cell receptor beta chains from one sample sequenced in a study of shared clonotypes between healthy human individuals. The data were produced by immunoSEQ multiplex PCR, yet TCRdb's version contains in-frame clones alone and is incomplete. The sample has 490,000 or so clones; roughly 85% are singletons. The sample was PBMCs. Receptor source: a woman in her 40s in good health. Some clones in this sample may be carry-over from other donors' samples.

The chain has TRBV28 and TRBJ1-5; D is undetermined. Germline V CDR1 and CDR2: MDHEN, SYDVKM. V was clipped by 3 bases and J by 0 bases, with 12 bases between them. The CDR3 is 16 amino acids. The CDR3 reads CASSLDGDDSNQPQHF. In DNA form, the CDR3 reads TGTGCCAGCAGTTTGGACGGGGATGATAGCAATCAGCCCCAGCATTTT.

V and J are TRBV5-1 and TRBJ2-1; D is uncertain. This CDR3 is 14 amino acids long. V was clipped by 4 bases and J by 1 base, with 9 bases between them. Germline V gives CDR1 SGHRS, CDR2 YFSETQ. The CDR3 DNA is TGCGCCAGCAGCAGTCTCGAGTCCTACAATGAGCAGTTCTTC. Translation gives CASSSLESYNEQFF.

The CDR3, as DNA: TGTGCCAGCAGTTACGACGGGCCTGGGGCAGATACGCAGTATTTT. Encoded protein: CASSYDGPGADTQYF. This chain connects TRBV6-5 to TRBJ2-3; no clear D. V was shortened by 2 bases and J by 4 bases, with 13 bases between the two germline ends. Per germline, CDR1 MNHEY and CDR2 SVGAGI. The CDR3 extends over 15 amino acids.

This clone was seen only once. The chain links TRBV5-1 to TRBJ2-7, with 9 bases aligning to TRBD1. Germline V gives CDR1 SGHRS, CDR2 YFSETQ. V trimming: 0 bases; J trimming: 3 bases; junction bases outside the gene matches: 4. CDR3 length: 15 amino acids. DNA of the CDR3: TGCGCCAGCAGCTTGGTGACAGGGGGGCGCTACGAGCAGTACTTC. Protein product: CASSLVTGGRYEQYF.

The V and J genes are TRBV19 and TRBJ2-3; D unresolved. V was shortened by 3 bases and J by 1 base, with 14 bases between the two germline ends. CDR3 length: 16 amino acids. CDR1 LNHDA and CDR2 SQIVND come from the germline V gene (reference sequence). In DNA, the CDR3 is TGTGCCAGTAGTATGGGGTGGAGCCTCGGCACAGATACGCAGTATTTT. This codes for CASSMGWSLGTDTQYF.